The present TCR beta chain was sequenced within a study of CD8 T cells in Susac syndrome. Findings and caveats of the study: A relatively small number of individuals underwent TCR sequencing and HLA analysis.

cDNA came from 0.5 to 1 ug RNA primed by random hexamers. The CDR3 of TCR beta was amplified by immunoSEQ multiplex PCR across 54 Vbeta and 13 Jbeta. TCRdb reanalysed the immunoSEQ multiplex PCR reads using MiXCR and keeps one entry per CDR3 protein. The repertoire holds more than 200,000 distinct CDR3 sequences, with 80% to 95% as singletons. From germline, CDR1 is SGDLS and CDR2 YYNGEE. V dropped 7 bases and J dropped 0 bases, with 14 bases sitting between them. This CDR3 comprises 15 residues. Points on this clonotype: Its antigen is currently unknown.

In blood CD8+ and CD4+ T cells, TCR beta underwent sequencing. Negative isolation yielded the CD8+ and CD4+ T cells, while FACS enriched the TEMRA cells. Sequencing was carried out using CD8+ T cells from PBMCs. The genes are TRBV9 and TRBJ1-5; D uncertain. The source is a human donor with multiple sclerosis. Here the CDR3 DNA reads TGTGCCAGCGGCCCGGCGGATTATAGCAATCAGCCCCAGCATTTT. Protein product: CASGPADYSNQPQHF.